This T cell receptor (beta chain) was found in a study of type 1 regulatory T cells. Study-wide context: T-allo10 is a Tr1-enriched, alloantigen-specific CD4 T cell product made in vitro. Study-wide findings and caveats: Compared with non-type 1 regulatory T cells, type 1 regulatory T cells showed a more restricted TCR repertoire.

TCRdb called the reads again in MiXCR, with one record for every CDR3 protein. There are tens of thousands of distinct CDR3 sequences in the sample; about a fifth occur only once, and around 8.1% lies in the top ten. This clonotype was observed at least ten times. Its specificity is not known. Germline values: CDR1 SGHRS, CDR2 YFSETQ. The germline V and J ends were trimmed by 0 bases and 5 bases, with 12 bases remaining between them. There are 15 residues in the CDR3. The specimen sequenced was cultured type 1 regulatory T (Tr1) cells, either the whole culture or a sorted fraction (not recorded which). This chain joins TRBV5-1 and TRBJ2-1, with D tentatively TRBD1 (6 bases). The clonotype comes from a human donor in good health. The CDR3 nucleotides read TGCGCCAGCAGCTTGGTGGGGGCCCCAGACAATGAGCAGTTCTTC. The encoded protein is CASSLVGAPDNEQFF.